The entry below describes one TCR beta chain. Its antigen is not identified. The same CDR3 also results from other DNA sequences found in this sample. This sample is drawn from a study of cytomegalovirus exposure and HLA in healthy donors. Study context: The study's early data release held about 80 million unique TCRs from HLA-typed donors. Study-wide points: Later on, analysis showed that most CMV-associated TCR beta chains appeared to be HLA-restricted. There were 150 to 200 TCR beta chains listed as cytomegalovirus-associated. When a later analysis was performed, an Asian-associated ancestry cluster reportedly had fewer N-insertions than the roughly 700-donor mean.

The germline CDR1 and CDR2 sequences are MRHNA and SNTAGT. The CDR3 extends over 15 amino acids. V trimming: 0 bases; J trimming: 4 bases; junction bases outside the gene matches: 3. The PCR employed 60 Vbeta primers together with 13 Jbeta primers. The assay was immunoSEQ multiplex PCR, and TCRdb's table has in-frame clones only and misses some. This table holds about 130,000 clones, 83% found once. J is TRBJ2-3 and V is TRBV6-4, with TRBD2 matching over 8 bases. The material sequenced was PBMCs. The sequence came from a girl aged 2-15 years in good health and CMV-seronegative. The CDR3 loop is CASSDSAGGPDTQYF. The CDR3 DNA sequence: TGTGCCAGCAGTGACTCGGCGGGAGGCCCAGATACGCAGTATTTT.